This record looks at one T cell receptor beta chain sequence and its context. The CDR3 consists of 13 residues. CDR1 is SEHNR, CDR2 FQNEAQ, per germline (reference sequence). V was pared by 6 bases and J by 5 bases, with 13 bases between. Assay used: immunoSEQ multiplex PCR; TCRdb lists only in-frame clones, some missing. The table shows about 79,000 clones, with roughly 94% occurring only once. This sample was included in a study of technical replicates of blood from four donors. The chain employs TRBV7-9 and TRBJ2-5; D might be TRBD1 (5 bases). This clonotype originated in a human donor in good health. Input material: T cells isolated from PBMCs. CDR3 bases: TGTGCCAGCAGAGAAGGGGCAGGGGAGACCCAGTACTTC. Encoded protein: CASREGAGETQYF.